A single sample is the source of the 18 T cell receptor beta chains below, sequenced in a study of breast tumors, draining lymph nodes, adjacent tissues. In TCRdb, the multiplex PCR reads were re-called with MiXCR into one record per CDR3 protein. Here the sample spans around 290,000 distinct CDR3 sequences, over 25% being singletons. The lymph nodes were axillary draining lymph nodes from breast cancer patients. The sequencing input was axillary lymph node tissue. All receptors come from a female donor with breast cancer. Some clones in this sample may be carry-over from other donors' samples.

J is TRBJ1-1 and V is TRBV30; D unclear. Trimming removed 2 bases at V and 1 base at J, with 8 bases between. The CDR3 length is 13 residues. Germline assignment: CDR1 GTSNPN and CDR2 SVGIG (reference sequence). DNA for the CDR3: TGTGCCTGGAGTCGCGGATCGAACACTGAAGCTTTCTTT. This translates into CAWSRGSNTEAFF. The variable domain in full, completed from reference TRBV30 and TRBJ1-1, reads SQTIHQWPATLVQPVGSPLSLECTVEGTSNPNLYWYRQAAGRGLQLLFYSVGIGQISSEVPQNLSASRPQDRQFILSSKKLLLSDSGFYLCAWSRGSNTEAFFGQGTRLTVV.

On this clonotype: Mismatch with germline at one junction end may stem from a read error. The J gene is TRBJ2-7, the V gene TRBV12-3 or TRBV12-4; 8 bases match TRBD1. There are 14 residues in the CDR3. The CDR3 nucleotides read TGTGCCAGCACCGGAGGTCCAGGGGGCTACGGGCAGTACTTC. Its translation is CASTGGPGGYGQYF.

This clonotype was recorded at least ten times. The CDR3 spells CASSLQGMGTQYF. The CDR3 DNA reads as TGTGCCAGCAGCTTACAGGGGATGGGGACCCAGTACTTC. The chain is built from TRBV7-3 and TRBJ2-5; TRBD1 is a possible D gene (6 bases). The CDR3 spans 13 residues. The germline V and J ends were trimmed by 2 bases and 7 bases, with 11 bases remaining between them. Germline-derived CDR1 and CDR2 are SGHTA and FQGTGA.

This clonotype was recorded many times. This sequence joins TRBV20-1 and TRBJ2-7, with D perhaps TRBD2 (6 bases). The CDR3 is 14 residues long. Germline V gene lookup returns CDR1 DFQATT and CDR2 SNEGSKA (reference sequence). Deletions cut 3 bases from V and 6 bases from J, with 18 bases between. CDR3: CSASRPSVLSEQYF. In nucleotides, the CDR3 is TGCAGTGCTAGCAGGCCTAGCGTCTTGTCCGAGCAGTACTTC.

This clonotype was seen repeatedly, ten times or more. The CDR3 is CSAISGSPPPDTQYF. The CDR3 DNA reads as TGCAGTGCGATCAGCGGGAGCCCCCCGCCAGATACGCAGTATTTT. The chain recombines TRBV20-1 with TRBJ2-3, with 8 bases that match TRBD2. Germline V gives CDR1 DFQATT, CDR2 SNEGSKA (reference sequence). The CDR3 has 15 residues. The V segment lost 6 bases and the J segment 4 bases; nucleotides outside the gene matches: 12.

Comments on this clonotype: This could be a read error, since a much larger clone is one nucleotide away. The CDR3 spells CASGSNRAEQYF. CDR3 bases: TGTGCTAGTGGTTCGAACCGGGCCGAGCAGTACTTC. V is TRBV12-5 and J is TRBJ2-7, with D uncertain. With 4 bases removed from V and 6 bases from J, the gap between germline ends came to 10 bases. Per germline, CDR1 LGHNT and CDR2 FRNRAP. The CDR3 has 12 amino acids.

J is TRBJ2-7 and V is TRBV5-4; D gene unclear. V was clipped by 4 bases and J by 4 bases, with 18 bases between them. CDR3 size: 15 residues. In germline, CDR1 is SGHNT, CDR2 YYREEE (reference sequence). CDR3 protein: CASSGRRASRYEQYF. The DNA of the CDR3 is TGTGCCAGCAGCGGACGACGGGCCTCCCGGTACGAGCAGTACTTC.

Ten or more counts support this clonotype. The genes are TRBV9 and TRBJ1-5; D gene ambiguous. Between the trimmed V and J ends, which lost 7 bases and 1 base, there was a span of 9 bases. The CDR3 has 13 residues. Germline CDR1 reads SGDLS; CDR2 reads YYNGEE. CDR3 in amino acids: CASLTLSNQPQHF. In nucleotides, the CDR3 is TGTGCCAGCTTAACATTAAGCAATCAGCCCCAGCATTTT. Using reference TRBV9 and TRBJ1-5 for the parts outside the CDR3, the full variable domain is DSGVTQTPKHLITATGQRVTLRCSPRSGDLSVYWYQQSLDQGLQFLIQYYNGEERAKGNILERFSAQQFPDLHSELNLSSLELGDSALYFCASLTLSNQPQHFGDGTRLSIL.

This clonotype was observed many times. The chain carries TRBV20-1 and TRBJ2-7; 7 positions agree with TRBD1. This CDR3 has 16 amino acids. The J segment lost 0 bases and the V segment lost 0 bases, leaving 8 bases of the junction unmatched. The V gene's germline CDR1 is DFQATT and CDR2 SNEGSKA (reference sequence). As DNA, the CDR3 is TGCAGTGCTAGAGATCCGGACAGGCCCAACTCCTACGAGCAGTACTTC. Translation gives CSARDPDRPNSYEQYF.

The sample holds many counts of this clonotype. This sequence joins TRBV6-2 or TRBV6-3 and TRBJ2-3; the D is unclear. The CDR3 is made up of 14 amino acids. V lost 5 bases and J 0 bases, leaving 9 bases between the germline ends. Germline V gene lookup returns CDR1 MNHEY and CDR2 SVGEGT. The CDR3 region is CASSAGRSTDTQYF. The CDR3 DNA reads as TGTGCCAGCAGTGCCGGACGGAGCACAGATACGCAGTATTTT.

V and J are TRBV25-1 and TRBJ1-5, with D perhaps matching TRBD1 (5 bases). Germline values: CDR1 MGHDK, CDR2 SYGVNS. Trimming pared 1 base from V and 0 bases from J, leaving 10 bases between. This CDR3 is built from 16 residues. The CDR3 nucleotides read TGTGCCAGCAGTGAATTCGCCGGGACTAGCAATCAGCCCCAGCATTTT. Translating gives CASSEFAGTSNQPQHF.

This clonotype was observed many times. This chain connects TRBV19 to TRBJ2-2; possibly TRBD2 for D (6 bases). Germline V gives CDR1 LNHDA, CDR2 SQIVND (reference sequence). The CDR3 loop spans 15 amino acids. Trimming took off 5 bases at V and 3 bases at J, with 13 bases between the two ends. CDR3: CASSLRGGYTGELFF. CDR3 in DNA: TGTGCCAGTAGTTTACGGGGAGGCTACACCGGGGAGCTGTTTTTT. Combining the CDR3 with reference TRBV19 and TRBJ2-2 gives the whole variable domain DGGITQSPKYLFRKEGQNVTLSCEQNLNHDAMYWYRQDPGQGLRLIYYSQIVNDFQKGDIAEGYSVSREKKESFPLTVTSAQKNPTAFYLCASSLRGGYTGELFFGEGSRLTVL.

Worth noting for this clonotype: One junction end does not reproduce the germline sequence, and a read error may be involved. V and J are TRBV5-5 and TRBJ2-2; a weak D match, TRBD2 (6 bases). The CDR3 is 13 amino acids. The V gene's germline CDR1 is SGHKS and CDR2 YYEKEE (reference sequence). CDR3: CASSLLSTGGLFF. CDR3 nucleotide sequence: TGTGCCAGCAGCTTGCTGTCCACCGGGGGGCTGTTTTTT.

This clonotype came up many times. This chain joins TRBV5-6 and TRBJ2-7; perhaps TRBD1 as D (5 bases). CDR3 length: 12 amino acids. CDR1 and CDR2 (germline): SGHDT, YYEEEE. V shed 5 bases and J shed 8 bases, with 14 bases lying between them. The CDR3 DNA reads as TGTGCCAGCAGAGGTCCAGGGTTGAAGCAGTACTTC. Protein product: CASRGPGLKQYF.

This clonotype appeared a few times. Being one base from a much bigger clone, this may be a read error. The chain combines TRBV29-1 with TRBJ1-2, with 7 bases matching TRBD1. The germline V gene encodes CDR1 SQVTM and CDR2 ANQGSEA. This CDR3 is 12 amino acids long. The V and J ends lost 2 bases and 8 bases, in that order; junction bases with no gene match: 5. For the CDR3, the DNA is TGCAGCGTTGAAATAGGGGGCGGAGGCTACACCTTC. As protein: CSVEIGGGGYTF.

The chain couples TRBV2 to TRBJ2-1; TRBD2 matches 7 bases. The germline V gene has CDR1 SNHLY and CDR2 FYNNEI. The length of the CDR3 is 15 residues. V was pared by 1 base and J by 10 bases, with 10 bases of the junction left unmatched. Here the CDR3 DNA reads TGTGCCAGCAGTGAAGACCGGGGGACCGGGAGGGAGCAGTTCTTC. It encodes CASSEDRGTGREQFF.

Many counts were recorded for this clonotype. V gene TRBV9 combines with J gene TRBJ2-1; D possibly corresponds to TRBD2 (6 bases). Germline CDR1 is SGDLS and CDR2 is YYNGEE. The CDR3 consists of 16 residues. The germline V and J ends were trimmed by 0 bases and 6 bases, with 16 bases remaining between them. The CDR3 loop reads CASSVAGLAPPNEQFF. In nucleotides, the CDR3 is TGTGCCAGCAGCGTAGCAGGCCTAGCGCCCCCCAATGAGCAGTTCTTC.

This clonotype was detected only a few times. The rearrangement links TRBV30 to TRBJ2-1; 8 bases are a match to TRBD2. V shed 1 base, J shed 0 bases, and the junction held 8 bases outside the gene matches. CDR3 length: 17 amino acids. Germline values: CDR1 GTSNPN, CDR2 SVGIG (reference sequence). The CDR3 DNA sequence: TGTGCCTGGAGTGGGGGACTAGTCCCAAGCTCCTACAATGAGCAGTTCTTC. Protein sequence: CAWSGGLVPSSYNEQFF.